Described below is a single T cell receptor beta chain sequence and its context. The data stem from a study of T cell changes during pregnancy in multiple sclerosis. Assay: immunoSEQ multiplex PCR; the TCRdb copy retains only in-frame clones and omits some. The table lists some 37,000 clones, approximately 92% of them singletons. The TCR sequence derives from a female donor with multiple sclerosis, enrolled in a pregnancy study. Sequencing input: PBMCs (not recorded whether the cells were cultured).

CDR3 amino acids: CASSLLLVGSSYEQYF. The CDR3 nucleotides read TGTGCCAGCAGCTTACTACTTGTAGGGAGCTCCTACGAGCAGTACTTC. V usage is TRBV7-9 and J usage is TRBJ2-7, with D tentatively TRBD2 (5 bases). Between the trimmed V and J ends, which lost 2 bases and 0 bases, there was a span of 14 bases. Germline assignment: CDR1 SEHNR and CDR2 FQNEAQ (reference sequence). The CDR3 extends over 16 amino acids. Combining the CDR3 with reference TRBV7-9 and TRBJ2-7 gives the whole variable domain DTGVSQNPRHKITKRGQNVTFRCDPISEHNRLYWYRQTLGQGPEFLTYFQNEAQLEKSRLLSDRFSAERPKGSFSTLEIQRTEQGDSAMYLCASSLLLVGSSYEQYFGPGTRLTVT.